The T cell receptor (beta chain) under discussion was sequenced for a study of blood T cells in healthy people across ages. Alongside a J-beta primer mix, a sample-barcoded 5' primer served in a second PCR lasting about 7 to 11 cycles. Each CDR3 protein is one row after TCRdb ran MiXCR on the 5' RACE reads. The sample has about a million distinct CDR3 sequences, around 48% seen once. Per sample, extraction of total RNA gave at least 5.5 micrograms in every case. J gave up 1 base and V 2 bases, and 4 bases lay outside the gene matches. This CDR3 is built from 16 residues. CDR1 and CDR2 from the germline V gene are MGHDK and SYGVNS.

The sample comprised blood. The chain recombines TRBV25-1 with TRBJ2-5, with TRBD2 matching 10 bases. The sequence derives from a man aged 25 to 45 in good health. CDR3 sequence: CASSEGVAGGQETQYF. DNA for the CDR3: TGTGCCAGCAGTGAAGGGGTAGCGGGGGGCCAAGAGACCCAGTACTTC.